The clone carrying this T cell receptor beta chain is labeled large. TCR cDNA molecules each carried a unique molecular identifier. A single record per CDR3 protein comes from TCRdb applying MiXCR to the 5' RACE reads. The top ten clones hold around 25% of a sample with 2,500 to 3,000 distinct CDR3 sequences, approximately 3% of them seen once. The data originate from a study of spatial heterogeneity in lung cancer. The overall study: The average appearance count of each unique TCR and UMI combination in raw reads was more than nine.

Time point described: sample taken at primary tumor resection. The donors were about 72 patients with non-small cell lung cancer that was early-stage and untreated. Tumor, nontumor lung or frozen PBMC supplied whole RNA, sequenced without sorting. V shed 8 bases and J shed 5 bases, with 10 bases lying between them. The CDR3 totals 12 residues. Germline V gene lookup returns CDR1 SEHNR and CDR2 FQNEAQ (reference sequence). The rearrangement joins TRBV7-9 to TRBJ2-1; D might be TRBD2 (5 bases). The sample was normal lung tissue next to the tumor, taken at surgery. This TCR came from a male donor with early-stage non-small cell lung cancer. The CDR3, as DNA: TGTGCCAGCGAGGGCCCTGACAATGAGCAGTTCTTC. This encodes CASEGPDNEQFF.